This TCR beta chain was profiled in a study of T cell repertoires in cytomegalovirus infection. Study-wide background: The public TCR beta signatures pointed to both CMV infection and matching HLA type. Study results and limitations: The response measured ex vivo was dominated by TCR beta clonotypes (HLA-C-restricted and CMV-specific). The cumulative frequency of public TCR beta families identified carriers of CMV plus the relevant HLA.

TCRdb re-called the reads with MiXCR, one entry per CDR3 protein. The table has around 530,000 distinct CDR3 sequences, about 25% seen once; the top ten hold around 13%. The CDR3 is made up of 15 amino acids. Trimming removed 8 bases at V and 2 bases at J, with 15 bases between. Germline V CDR1 and CDR2: LNHDA, SQIVND (reference sequence). This clonotype was observed a few times. Its matching antigen is unknown. This clonotype originated in a human donor in good health (CMV status not recorded). Some clones in this sample may be carry-over from other donors' samples. The chain combines TRBV19 with TRBJ2-2; TRBD2 might be the D (5 bases). Sequencing used PBMCs. Written as DNA, the CDR3 is TGTGCCAGTCGGCAATGGACTTCCAACACCGGGGAGCTGTTTTTT. Its translation: CASRQWTSNTGELFF. The complete variable domain, with remaining parts taken from reference TRBV19 and TRBJ2-2, reads DGGITQSPKYLFRKEGQNVTLSCEQNLNHDAMYWYRQDPGQGLRLIYYSQIVNDFQKGDIAEGYSVSREKKESFPLTVTSAQKNPTAFYLCASRQWTSNTGELFFGEGSRLTVL.